A selection of T cell receptor beta chains follows, all from one sample in a study of control samples from healthy donors and cancer patients. Some clones are missing from TCRdb's copy, which holds only in-frame ones; the method was immunoSEQ multiplex PCR. This table has fewer than 110,000 clones, more than 85% appearing once. Specimen: blood. Receptors originate from a man aged 25 to 45 in good health. CDR3s include the opening cysteine and the closing phenylalanine or tryptophan. Each record gives: clone size, V gene, D gene, J gene, CDR3 DNA, CDR3 protein. D genes are given only for firm matches. Clone size is given for some rows only: seen once, a few or many times, or a class if the clone is expanded.

NA	TRBV12-2	NA	TRBJ2-4	TGTGCAAGTCGCCCCGGGGGGAAAAACATTCAGTACTTC	CASRPGGKNIQYF
NA	TRBV30	NA	TRBJ2-5	TGTGCCTGGAGTTTAGGGGGGCGGCGGGAGACCCAGTACTTC	CAWSLGGRRETQYF
NA	TRBV5-4	NA	TRBJ2-5	TGTGCCAGCAGCTTCAGGCGGAACCAAGAGACCCAGTACTTC	CASSFRRNQETQYF
NA	TRBV9	NA	TRBJ1-4	TGTGCCAGCAGCGCCCAAAGGACGGGGGGGAATGAAAAACTGTTTTTT	CASSAQRTGGNEKLFF
NA	TRBV29-1	NA	TRBJ1-4	TGCAGCGTTCGAGGGGTTCTTAATGAAAAACTGTTTTTT	CSVRGVLNEKLFF
NA	TRBV6-4	TRBD2	TRBJ2-3	TGTGCCAGCAGTCCCAGCCCCGGGACTAATCCAGATACGCAGTATTTT	CASSPSPGTNPDTQYF
NA	TRBV7-2	NA	TRBJ2-1	TGTGCCAGCAGCTTAGGGGGAGGCCGGACCTACAATGAGCAGTTCTTC	CASSLGGGRTYNEQFF
NA	TRBV19	TRBD1	TRBJ1-5	TGTGCCAGTAGTACATACCCGACAGGGGTCGGGCCCCAGCATTTT	CASSTYPTGVGPQHF
NA	TRBV7-9	TRBD2	TRBJ2-1	TGTGCCAGCAGCTTACGGATAGCGGGGGACAATGAGCAGTTCTTC	CASSLRIAGDNEQFF
NA	TRBV4-2	NA	TRBJ1-1	TGTGCCAGCAGCCAAGATAGAAGGGGGAGACGGACTGAAGCTTTCTTT	CASSQDRRGRRTEAFF
NA	TRBV10-1	NA	TRBJ1-6	TGCGCCAGCAGTTCCGGGTTAGATATATACTCTAATTCACCCCTCCACTTT	CASSSGLDIYSNSPLHF
NA	TRBV5-1	TRBD1	TRBJ1-3	TGCGCCAGCAGCTTGGGACAGGGGCAACCAAACACCATATATTTT	CASSLGQGQPNTIYF
NA	TRBV15	NA	TRBJ1-6	TGTGCCACCAGCAGAGGTGAAAATTCACCCCTCCACTTT	CATSRGENSPLHF
once	TRBV20-1	TRBD2	TRBJ2-1	TGCAGTGCTAGTGTGAGGCGGGGGGGCCGTACCCACAATGAGCAGTTCTTC	CSASVRRGGRTHNEQFF
once	TRBV24-1	TRBD1	TRBJ2-2	TGTGCCACCAGTGATCCCGGGACAGGGATCACCGGGGAGCTGTTTTTT	CATSDPGTGITGELFF
NA	TRBV6-5	NA	TRBJ1-5	TGTGCCAGCAGCCCAGTTGAGGGACTAGGCCAGCCCCAGCATTTT	CASSPVEGLGQPQHF
NA	TRBV6-5	NA	TRBJ1-2	TGTGCCAGCAGATCCGGGACAACGAATGGCTACACCTTC	CASRSGTTNGYTF
NA	TRBV5-4	TRBD1	TRBJ2-5	TGTGCCAGCAGCCCTCCTACAGGGGGAGCGACCCAGTACTTC	CASSPPTGGATQYF
NA	TRBV5-1	NA	TRBJ1-3	TGCGCCAGCAGCTTGGTGGGGGGGTCGGCAAACACCATATATTTT	CASSLVGGSANTIYF
NA	TRBV15	NA	TRBJ2-5	TGTGCCACCAGCAGAGAGGGGGCCCAAGAGACCCAGTACTTC	CATSREGAQETQYF
NA	TRBV6-5	TRBD1	TRBJ2-4	TGTGCCAGCAGCGTGGGACAGGGAGCCAAAAACATTCAGTACTTC	CASSVGQGAKNIQYF
NA	TRBV7-8	NA	TRBJ2-1	TGTGCCAGCAGCTTATGGGCAGAATACAATGAGCAGTTCTTC	CASSLWAEYNEQFF
NA	TRBV27	NA	TRBJ1-6	TGTGCCAGCAGGACACCTAGCTCCTATAATTCACCCCTCCACTTT	CASRTPSSYNSPLHF
NA	TRBV28	NA	TRBJ1-1	TGTGCCAGCAGTTTATGGGGGCAGGGTTACACTGAAGCTTTCTTT	CASSLWGQGYTEAFF
NA	TRBV5-4	NA	TRBJ1-3	TGTGCCAGCAGCTTGGGGCAGGGGAACACCATATATTTT	CASSLGQGNTIYF
NA	TRBV7-8	NA	TRBJ1-2	TGTGCCAGCAGCCGCAATTCCGAGGGGGGCTATGGCTACACCTTC	CASSRNSEGGYGYTF
NA	TRBV2	NA	TRBJ1-3	TGTGCCAGTAGCCTAACAGGAATCTCTGGAAACACCATATATTTT	CASSLTGISGNTIYF
NA	TRBV30	NA	TRBJ1-6	TGTGCCTGGAATCCCCTCCTCAATTCACCCCTCCACTTT	CAWNPLLNSPLHF
NA	TRBV24-1	NA	TRBJ2-2	TGTGCCACGGGGGACGGTAACACCGGGGAGCTGTTTTTT	CATGDGNTGELFF
NA	TRBV4-1	NA	TRBJ2-1	TGCGCCAGCAGCCAGATGGGGCATGAGCAGTTCTTC	CASSQMGHEQFF
NA	TRBV7-8	NA	TRBJ1-2	TGTGCCAGCAGCTTAGAGGTGCTTGGCGGCTACACCTTC	CASSLEVLGGYTF
NA	TRBV12-5	NA	TRBJ2-3	TGTGCTAGTGGTTTGGTAGTCCGCACAGATACGCAGTATTTT	CASGLVVRTDTQYF